These T cell receptor beta chains were read from a single sample in a study of cytomegalovirus exposure and HLA in healthy donors. Here immunoSEQ multiplex PCR was the method, and the copy in TCRdb shows in-frame clones only, minus some. The sample yields 70,000 to 85,000 clones, 94% seen once. The sequencing input was PBMCs. The source is a young woman in good health and CMV-seropositive. Each CDR3 is given with its conserved first and last residue. The D gene is left open where the match is weak. Where a row states a size, it is once, few, many or the class of an expanded clone; other rows omit it.

>TRBJ2-3|NA|NA|TRBV30
TGTGCCTGGAGTGTAGCGGAGAATACGCAGTATTTT
CAWSVAENTQYF
>TRBJ1-1|once|NA|TRBV2
TGTGCCAGCAGTGAACGGTGGCGGGCTGAAGCTTTCTTT
CASSERWRAEAFF
>TRBJ1-5|NA|TRBD1|TRBV7-2
TGTGCCAGCAGCTTAAAACAGGGGTCGGATCAGCCCCAGCATTTT
CASSLKQGSDQPQHF
>TRBJ1-6|NA|NA|TRBV14
TGTGCCAGCAGCCAAGAAGGGCTCAAGCGGGCTAGCTATAATTCACCCCTCCACTTT
CASSQEGLKRASYNSPLHF
>TRBJ1-5|NA|TRBD1|TRBV19
TGTGCCAGCGTGGACAGGGCATGGCAGCCCCAGCATTTT
CASVDRAWQPQHF
>TRBJ2-2|NA|TRBD2|TRBV11-3
TGTGCCAGCAGCTTACCCGGACTAGCGGGAGTCGCAGGGGAGCTGTTTTTT
CASSLPGLAGVAGELFF
>TRBJ1-4|NA|TRBD1|TRBV12-5
TGTGCTAGTGGTGCCGGGACAGCGCATGAAAAACTGTTTTTT
CASGAGTAHEKLFF
>TRBJ2-3|NA|TRBD2|TRBV5-1
TGCGCCAGCAGCTTGGGGGGTAGCGGGAGCTCTAGCACAGATACGCAGTATTTT
CASSLGGSGSSSTDTQYF
>TRBJ2-7|NA|TRBD1|TRBV19
TGTGCCAGTAGTGGAACCGGGACAGGGGGCGGCGAGCAGTACTTC
CASSGTGTGGGEQYF
>TRBJ2-7|NA|TRBD1|TRBV18
TGTGCCAGCTCACCACCGGGACAGGTCTACGAGCAGTACTTC
CASSPPGQVYEQYF
>TRBJ2-5|NA|TRBD1|TRBV6-6
TGTGCCAGCAGTTACTCGAGACAGGGACAGACCCAGTACTTC
CASSYSRQGQTQYF
>TRBJ2-3|NA|NA|TRBV5-1
TGCGCCAGCAGCTTGTCAGGGGCCAGCACAGATACGCAGTATTTT
CASSLSGASTDTQYF
>TRBJ2-5|NA|NA|TRBV21-1
TGTGCCAGCAGCAAAGTAGGACTAGCGGGGTTCCAAGAGACCCAGTACTTC
CASSKVGLAGFQETQYF
>TRBJ2-1|NA|TRBD2|TRBV7-8
TGTGCCAGCAGCTTAGGAACTAGCGGGATCTACAATGAGCAGTTCTTC
CASSLGTSGIYNEQFF